This record covers a single T cell receptor beta chain. The method was immunoSEQ multiplex PCR; TCRdb's version includes in-frame clones alone and lacks a portion of them. The sample has about 210,000 clones, almost 90% seen once. The data were obtained in a study of blood T cell repertoires in COVID-19. Study at large: Samples came from the United States, Italy and Spain, spanning acute and convalescent COVID-19. PBMCs, B-cell-depleted T cells, or T cells were the source of the cDNA or gDNA that made up the material.

CDR3 length equals 12 residues. Trimming shortened V by 5 bases and J by 6 bases, and 10 bases separated the two germline ends. V is TRBV12-3 or TRBV12-4 and J is TRBJ1-2; no firm D call. The sample was peripheral blood. This TCR derives from a man aged 18 to 30 with active or convalescent COVID-19. The CDR3 DNA is TGTGCCAGCAGTCGCCAGGCTAATGGCTACACCTTC. This sequence encodes CASSRQANGYTF.